This section outlines one TCR beta chain sequence together with its context. No cognate antigen has been identified for it. No per-base quality is available; no much larger clone lies one base away. This sample was taken from a study of cytotoxic CD8 clonotypes in ibrutinib-treated CLL (dated by TCRdb to the early 2020s). Regarding the study in general: The cohort had eleven to twelve relapsed/refractory and more than 14 treatment-naive patients; around 17 were IGHV unmutated. Samples at response were collected after a median of 12 months of treatment, with a range of roughly 6 to 40 months. All remission and progressive disease samples were collected while patients were still receiving ibrutinib. Longitudinal samples were obtainable from about 30% of the roughly 86 participants in the trial. Partial responses were observed in approximately 24 patients and complete responses in 2; after a median follow-up of around 68 months, remission was maintained in approximately 15 patients and progression was observed in about twelve. Cryopreserved peripheral blood mononuclear cells were obtained before treatment, at response, and at either sustained remission or disease progression. An average of about 250,000 productive templates and roughly 94,000 productive rearrangements was obtained per sample.

On a MiSeq, deep resolution sequencing aimed for a depth between 1 in 1 million and 1 in 200,000 T cells, with each clonotype covered approximately 10x on average. The immunoSEQ hsTCRB Kit was used to generate TCR beta libraries. In the paper's pipeline: The data were analyzed with ImmunoSEQ Analyzer and ImmunoSEQ Data Assistant, and V, D and J gene assignments followed IMGT definitions. Clonality was computed as one minus normalized Shannon entropy of productive rearrangement frequencies, ranging from 0 to 1. Only overrepresented clonotypes making up at least 0.05% of the repertoire of each patient were included in the public clonotype analysis. Roughly 12 age-matched healthy donor repertoires from immuneACCESS were used as controls for clonality. Entries here come from immuneACCESS through TCRdb and include only in-frame sequences with V and J called. Some clones fail to appear in such tables; in the studies checked, an unresolved V gene covers under half of the shortfall, and the cause of the remainder is unknown. The V and J calls and clone size are taken from that table; D and trimming were inferred from the DNA. Within this sample are a few hundred thousand clones, with roughly 74% of them counted one time only. The biggest ten clones account for about 16% of the sample.

CDR1 and CDR2 were assigned from the germline V gene as SGDLS and YYNGEE. The CDR3, from cysteine to phenylalanine, totals 17 residues. Just CDR3 DNA is preserved here, 51 bases in frame from base 1. V is cut by 4 bases and J by 0 bases, and the space between the germline ends is 14 bases. Broader findings and caveats from the paper: Lymph node repertoires were not examined, and the timing of sampling was not matched between patients in sustained remission and those whose disease progressed. Public clonotypes were rare and either shrank or stayed stable during treatment, and the rise in clonality at ibrutinib response reflected expansion of private clonotypes. At ibrutinib response clonality went up, during sustained remission it held steady, and at progression it dropped back toward baseline. At baseline, clonality was higher than in age-matched healthy donors and showed a strong correlation with circulating CD8+ T-cell counts.

The time point label for this specimen denotes: approximately 25 months on ibrutinib. For TCR beta library preparation, 1.5 to 2 micrograms of genomic DNA were extracted from the cryopreserved PBMCs. Longitudinal blood samples from CLL patients on ibrutinib monotherapy were analyzed using high-throughput TCR beta sequencing. Patients were enrolled in a phase 2 open-label single-center ibrutinib monotherapy trial. The sequencing used PBMCs, collected after 24 months of ibrutinib treatment. The clonotype originates from a human donor with chronic lymphocytic leukemia. The chain couples TRBV9 to TRBJ2-6; the D gene assignment is ambiguous. The encoded CDR3 is CASSRVLDSSGANVLTF. The DNA reads as follows: TGTGCCAGCAGCAGAGTCCTGGATTCCTCTGGGGCCAACGTCCTGACTTTC.